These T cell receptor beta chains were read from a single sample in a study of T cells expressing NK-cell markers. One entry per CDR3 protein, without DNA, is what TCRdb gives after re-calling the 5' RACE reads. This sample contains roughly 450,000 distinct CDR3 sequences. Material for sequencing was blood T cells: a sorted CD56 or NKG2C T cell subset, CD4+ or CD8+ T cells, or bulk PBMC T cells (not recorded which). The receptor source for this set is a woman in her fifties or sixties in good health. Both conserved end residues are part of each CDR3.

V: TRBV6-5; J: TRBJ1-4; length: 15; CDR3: CASRTGRTTNEKLFF
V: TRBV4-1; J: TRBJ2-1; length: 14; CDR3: CASSLFSVGNEQFF
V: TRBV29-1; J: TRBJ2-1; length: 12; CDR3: CSVAASGRLQFF
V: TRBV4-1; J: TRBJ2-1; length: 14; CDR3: CASSQVGRGDEQFF
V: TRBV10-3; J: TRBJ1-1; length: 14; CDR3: CAISEGQIETEAFF
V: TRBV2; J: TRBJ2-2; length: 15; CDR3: CAGKGTSGRTGELFF
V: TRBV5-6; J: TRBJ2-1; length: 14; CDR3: CASSLDGPFNEQFF
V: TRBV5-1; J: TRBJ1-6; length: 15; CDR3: CASSLTGPVNSPLHF
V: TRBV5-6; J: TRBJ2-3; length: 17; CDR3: CASSTVTSGRAADTQYF
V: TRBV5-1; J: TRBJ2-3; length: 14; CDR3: CASSFFRDTDTQYF
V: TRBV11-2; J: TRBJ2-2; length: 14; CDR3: CASSLDRVTGELFF
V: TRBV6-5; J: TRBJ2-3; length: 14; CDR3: CASSTGPPTDTQYF
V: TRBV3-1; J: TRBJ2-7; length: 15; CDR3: CASSQGGDLENEQYF
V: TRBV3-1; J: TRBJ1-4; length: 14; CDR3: CASSRTGLNEKLFF
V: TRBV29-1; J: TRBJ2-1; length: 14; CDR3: CSGTLGTPVNEQFF
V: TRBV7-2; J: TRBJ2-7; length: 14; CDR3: CASSLEFMGYEQYF
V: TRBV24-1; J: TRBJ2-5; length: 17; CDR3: CATSSGTSGRAEETQYF
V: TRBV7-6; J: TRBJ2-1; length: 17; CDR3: CASSLEALAGGYNEQFF
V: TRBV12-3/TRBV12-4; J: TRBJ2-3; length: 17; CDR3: CASSHLVGGPGTDTQYF
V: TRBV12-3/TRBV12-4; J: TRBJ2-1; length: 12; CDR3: CASSLQGFEQFF
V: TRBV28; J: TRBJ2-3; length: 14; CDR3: CASSFYGGADTQYF
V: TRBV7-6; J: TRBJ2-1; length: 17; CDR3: CASSLFEGGLSYNEQFF
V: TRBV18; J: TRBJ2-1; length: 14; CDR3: CASSPLLSHNEQFF
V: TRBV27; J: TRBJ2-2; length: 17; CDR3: CASSNRDPFRTPGELFF
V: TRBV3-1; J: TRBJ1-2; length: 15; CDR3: CASSPIPVQGYGYTF
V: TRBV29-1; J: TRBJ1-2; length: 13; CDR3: CSDWTGDNYGYTF
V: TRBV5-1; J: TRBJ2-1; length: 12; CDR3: CASSLVLGGAFF
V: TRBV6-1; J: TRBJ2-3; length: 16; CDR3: CASSEMIAGGSDTQYF
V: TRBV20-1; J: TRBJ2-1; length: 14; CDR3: CSATQSLIFNEQFF
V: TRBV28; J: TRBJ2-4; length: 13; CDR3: CASSRDRVGIQYF
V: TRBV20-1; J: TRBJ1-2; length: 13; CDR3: CSARRQAPYGYTF
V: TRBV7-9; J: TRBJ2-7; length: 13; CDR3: CASSTYPPGEQYF
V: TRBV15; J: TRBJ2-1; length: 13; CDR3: CATSRGGAGEQFF
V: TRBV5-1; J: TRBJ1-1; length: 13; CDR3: CASSISGGSEAFF
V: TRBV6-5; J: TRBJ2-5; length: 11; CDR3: CASSLGQTQYF
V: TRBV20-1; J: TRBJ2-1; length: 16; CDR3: CSARLAGVVSYNEQFF
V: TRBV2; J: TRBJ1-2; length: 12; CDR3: CASRRTDYGYTF
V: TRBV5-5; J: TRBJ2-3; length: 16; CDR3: CASSTGTAAYTDTQYF
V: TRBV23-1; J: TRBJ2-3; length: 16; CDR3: CARPLGRDRPIDTQYF
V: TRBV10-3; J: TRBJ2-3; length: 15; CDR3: CAISGTSEGTDTQYF
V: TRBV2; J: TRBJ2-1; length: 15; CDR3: CASSLRGLLDNEQFF
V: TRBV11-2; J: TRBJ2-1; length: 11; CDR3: CASSLSNEQFF
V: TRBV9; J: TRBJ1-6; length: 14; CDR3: CASSSGGAGAPLHF
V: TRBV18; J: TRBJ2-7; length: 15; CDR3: CASSPRSQQGNEQYF
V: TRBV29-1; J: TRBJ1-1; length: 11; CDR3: CSVSSASEAFF
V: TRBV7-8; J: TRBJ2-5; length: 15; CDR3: CASRAGTSDGETQYF
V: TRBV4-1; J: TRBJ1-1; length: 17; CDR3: CASSQAPSTGQGYEAFF
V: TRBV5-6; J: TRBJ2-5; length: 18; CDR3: CASGGRGTSGRALETQYF
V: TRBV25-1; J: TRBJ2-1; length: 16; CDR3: CASSDTYGTGDNEQFF
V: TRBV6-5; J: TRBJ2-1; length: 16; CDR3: CASSFRTSGNNNEQFF
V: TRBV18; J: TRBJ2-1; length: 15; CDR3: CASSPTEDRVGARFF
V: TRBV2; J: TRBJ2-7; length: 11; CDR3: CASSEVREQYF
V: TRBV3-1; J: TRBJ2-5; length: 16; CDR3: CASSPGSGPQGETQYF
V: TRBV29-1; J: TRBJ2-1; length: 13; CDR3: CSVPTSGRPTQFF
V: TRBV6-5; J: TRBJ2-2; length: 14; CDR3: CASIGGGRPGELFF